The rows below give T cell receptor beta chains drawn from one sample of a study of blood T cell dynamics during melanoma immunotherapy. Clones were sequenced by immunoSEQ multiplex PCR, and TCRdb holds only the in-frame ones, with some missing. The sample has 11,000 or so clones, about 88% seen once. The sequencing used blood, collected from a patient treated with checkpoint blockade. These receptors were taken from a human donor with melanoma. CDR3s include the opening cysteine and the closing phenylalanine or tryptophan. Fields, in order: V gene, clone size, CDR3 protein. Only some rows state a clone size, as once, few, many or a class for expanded clones.

TRBV4-2	-	CASSPRATGELFF
TRBV2	-	CASSPRGVGYTF
TRBV2	-	CASWGQEKLFF
TRBV28	-	CASSPTGTGAYEQYF
TRBV18	-	CASSSSTGINTEAFF
TRBV7-2	-	CASRANYGYTF
TRBV9	-	CASSVGTGSSYEQYF
TRBV11-2	-	CASSQGTALMYEQYF
TRBV11-2	once	CASSLGVREEQFF
TRBV6-6	few	CASGLNSNQPQHF
TRBV4-3	-	CASSQVIGTGGDEQYF
TRBV6-1	-	CATLGTLSYEQYF
TRBV6-1	-	CASSRDRDEKLFF
TRBV10-1	-	CASSDSRLAGTPTQYF
TRBV7-7	once	CASSLGGGRQETQYF
TRBV29-1	-	CSATWTSVNEQFF
TRBV6-1	-	CASSLTDTGELFF
TRBV5-6	-	CASSSNRDSLLYHSDEQYF
TRBV5-1	-	CASSLARTGWDYTF
TRBV7-3	-	CASSLQAGDTYNEQFF
TRBV30	-	CAWSTRFNQPQHF
TRBV29-1	-	CSFKPGMNTEAFF
TRBV7-3	-	CASSLTQSADTQYF
TRBV5-1	few	CASSLDPDNSPLHF
TRBV18	-	CASSPLASGGTDTQYF
TRBV5-4	-	CASSESLDRANYGYTF
TRBV2	-	CASNKDGDTEAFF
TRBV7-2	-	CASSLRGNTGELFF
TRBV7-2	-	CASSLATGSNEKLFF
TRBV13	-	CASTLSGHTQYF
TRBV27	-	CASSSRGSYEQYF
TRBV5-4	-	CASSLDRVTDTQYF
TRBV2	-	CASSGQGNTEAFF
TRBV6-5	-	CASSYSPQGSGNTIYF
TRBV5-1	large	CASSLGQGGNTIYF
TRBV7-2	-	CASSARSGINTGELFF
TRBV28	-	CASRWDSNTGELFF
TRBV9	-	CASSVHRGDTQYF
TRBV5-1	-	CASSLAGEVTEAFF
TRBV4-3	-	CASSQDSGPLGEQYF